These 17 T cell receptor beta chains came from one sample sequenced in a study of CD8 T cells in Susac syndrome. Roughly 0.45 to 1 ug RNA was reverse transcribed with random hexamers. Via MiXCR, TCRdb re-called the immunoSEQ multiplex PCR reads, giving one row per CDR3 protein. The data show 25,000 to 30,000 distinct CDR3 sequences, 94% seen once. Sequenced material: CD8+ T cells from PBMCs. These receptors were taken from a human donor in good health.

The gene calls are TRBV5-1 and TRBJ2-7; 9 positions agree with TRBD1. The CDR3 totals 15 residues. Looked up from germline, CDR1 is SGHRS and CDR2 is YFSETQ. With V trimmed by 4 bases and J by 2 bases, 7 bases remained unmatched. The CDR3: CASSPGGQGTYEQYF. CDR3 nucleotide sequence: TGCGCCAGCAGCCCGGGCGGACAGGGGACCTACGAGCAGTACTTC.

In its sample, this clonotype was seen a few times. The V call is TRBV15, the J call TRBJ2-7; 12 bases are shared with TRBD1. The germline gives CDR1 LNHNV, CDR2 YYDKDF (reference sequence). CDR3 length: 17 amino acids. V lost 1 base to trimming and J lost 4 bases; unmatched junction nucleotides: 8. Written as DNA, the CDR3 is TGTGCCACCAGCAGAGTCTCCGGGACAGGGGGCACTTACGAGCAGTACTTC. The encoded protein is CATSRVSGTGGTYEQYF.

The chain has TRBV3-1 and TRBJ1-3; D is unclear. The CDR3 is 15 residues long. V lost 2 bases, J lost 0 bases, and 8 bases lay in between. CDR1 LGHDT and CDR2 YNNKEL come from the germline V gene (reference sequence). In DNA form, the CDR3 reads TGTGCCAGCAGCCAAAGTTTCAACTCTGGAAACACCATATATTTT. This gives the protein CASSQSFNSGNTIYF.

The chain is built from TRBV7-6 and TRBJ2-3; 7 bases are shared with TRBD1. The CDR3 totals 16 residues. Germline V gene lookup returns CDR1 SGHVS and CDR2 FNYEAQ. Trimming at V came to 5 bases and at J to 0 bases, leaving 8 bases not matched to a gene. Here the CDR3 reads CASSAPDRASTDTQYF. The CDR3 DNA reads as TGTGCCAGCAGCGCCCCTGACAGGGCTAGCACAGATACGCAGTATTTT.

The table lists this clonotype with a count of one. J is TRBJ1-2 and V is TRBV13; D remains unclear. Germline V CDR1 and CDR2: PRHDT, FYEKMQ (reference sequence). The germline V and J ends were trimmed by 5 bases and 8 bases, with 12 bases remaining between them. The CDR3 covers 12 residues. CDR3 sequence reads: CASSPRGEGYTF. The CDR3 nucleotides read TGTGCCAGCAGCCCTCGTGGCGAGGGCTACACCTTC.

The chain has TRBV6-5 and TRBJ1-4, with 10 nucleotides matching TRBD1. Germline V CDR1 and CDR2: MNHEY, SVGAGI. The CDR3 contains 18 residues. Trimming at V came to 2 bases and at J to 1 base, leaving 7 bases not matched to a gene. CDR3 in DNA: TGTGCCAGCAGTTACGGTGACAGGGGGCTAGGAACTAATGAAAAACTGTTTTTT. Translated, it gives CASSYGDRGLGTNEKLFF.

DNA of the CDR3: TGTGCCAGCAGCCAGGGGGGTTCGTACCAAGAGACCCAGTACTTC. This gives the protein CASSQGGSYQETQYF. This chain links TRBV14 with TRBJ2-5, with D possibly matching TRBD2 (6 bases). V lost 3 bases and J lost 0, with 11 bases in between. The CDR3 runs to 15 residues. Germline V gene lookup returns CDR1 SGHDN and CDR2 FVKESK. The entire variable domain, with the rest obtained from reference TRBV14 and TRBJ2-5, is as follows: EAGVTQFPSHSVIEKGQTVTLRCDPISGHDNLYWYRRVMGKEIKFLLHFVKESKQDESGMPNNRFLAERTGGTYSTLKVQPAELEDSGVYFCASSQGGSYQETQYFGPGTRLLVL.

The V gene is TRBV12-5, the J gene TRBJ1-1; weak D call: TRBD1 (5 bases). Trimming shortened V by 6 bases and J by 2 bases, and 16 bases separated the two germline ends. The V gene's germline CDR1 is LGHNT and CDR2 FRNRAP. CDR3 length: 15 amino acids. This CDR3 is CASGGGASVNTEAFF. In nucleotides, the CDR3 is TGTGCTAGTGGGGGAGGGGCTTCGGTTAACACTGAAGCTTTCTTT.

This chain uses TRBV4-1 with TRBJ2-1, with D possibly matching TRBD2 (5 bases). The CDR3 is 15 residues long. Germline CDR1 MGHRA, CDR2 YSYEKL. The V end lost 4 bases, the J end lost 2 bases, and 12 bases lay between the germline ends. The CDR3, as DNA: TGCGCCAGCAGCCCCGAGGAGCGGACCTACAATGAGCAGTTCTTC. Residues: CASSPEERTYNEQFF.

This chain links TRBV3-1 with TRBJ1-5; 9 bases agree with TRBD1. V was pared by 4 bases and J by 5 bases, with 9 bases of the junction left unmatched. This CDR3 has 16 amino acids. Germline V gives CDR1 LGHDT, CDR2 YNNKEL (reference sequence). The CDR3 sequence is CASSPYGTGSHQPQHF. As DNA, the CDR3 is TGTGCCAGCAGCCCATACGGGACAGGGTCTCATCAGCCCCAGCATTTT.

The chain combines TRBV10-3 with TRBJ2-3; D remains unclear. The CDR3 is 14 residues long. Germline V gene data show CDR1 as ENHRY and CDR2 as SYGVKD. With 4 bases removed from V and 3 bases from J, the gap between germline ends came to 11 bases. CDR3 DNA: TGTGCCATCAGTGGGGGTACAAGAACAGATACGCAGTATTTT. This sequence encodes CAISGGTRTDTQYF.

The chain uses TRBV4-1 and TRBJ2-7; 10 bases map to TRBD1. V was clipped by 2 bases and J by 1 base; unmatched bases: 5. This CDR3 region has 16 residues. CDR1 and CDR2 from the germline V gene are MGHRA and YSYEKL. The CDR3 nucleotides are TGCGCCAGCAGCCAATTACAGGGACAGGGGTCCTACGAGCAGTACTTC. Amino acid sequence: CASSQLQGQGSYEQYF.

V is TRBV7-6 and J is TRBJ2-2, with D perhaps TRBD1 or TRBD2 (5 bases each). The V and J ends lost 7 bases and 3 bases respectively, with 15 bases between them. The CDR3 covers 15 residues. CDR1 is SGHVS, CDR2 FNYEAQ, per germline. CDR3 bases: TGTGCCAGCACCCCAGGGACCTTGGACACCGGGGAGCTGTTTTTT. Protein sequence: CASTPGTLDTGELFF.

This rearrangement joins TRBV29-1 to TRBJ1-5; D gene uncertain. V shed 8 bases and J shed 3 bases, with 20 bases lying between them. The germline gives CDR1 SQVTM, CDR2 ANQGSEA. This CDR3 spans 15 amino acids. The CDR3 DNA sequence: TGCAGCCTAAGCCCGGCGGACGGCTACAATCAGCCCCAGCATTTT. The encoded protein is CSLSPADGYNQPQHF. Drawing the rest from reference TRBV29-1 and TRBJ1-5, the complete variable domain is SAVISQKPSRDICQRGTSLTIQCQVDSQVTMMFWYRQQPGQSLTLIATANQGSEATYESGFVIDKFPISRPNLTFSTLTVSNMSPEDSSIYLCSLSPADGYNQPQHFGDGTRLSIL.

In this sample, this clonotype turned up once. The chain has TRBV6-2 or TRBV6-3 and TRBJ1-1; 9 bases fit TRBD1. The CDR3 is 17 amino acids. Germline trimming cut 2 bases from V and 0 bases from J; bases unmatched to any gene: 7. Germline assignment: CDR1 MNHEY and CDR2 SVGEGT. CDR3 bases: TGTGCCAGCAGTTACCCGCAGGGACAGGGAATGAACACTGAAGCTTTCTTT. Protein product: CASSYPQGQGMNTEAFF.

The gene calls are TRBV13 and TRBJ2-1, with TRBD1 matching over 8 bases. This CDR3 contains 16 residues. V dropped 3 bases and J dropped 10; count of bases not matched to a gene: 14. Germline CDR1 and CDR2: PRHDT and FYEKMQ (reference sequence). CDR3 in DNA: TGTGCCAGCAGCTTCCCCGGCCAGGGGGCTTTCGGCGAGCAGTTCTTC. This codes for CASSFPGQGAFGEQFF.

This sequence joins TRBV20-1 and TRBJ2-7; D might be TRBD2 (6 bases). V dropped 5 bases and J dropped 3 bases, with 17 bases sitting between them. The CDR3 sequence is 14 residues long. Germline CDR1 DFQATT, CDR2 SNEGSKA (reference sequence). The chain's CDR3 is CSAGGLPDNYEQYF. CDR3 nucleotides: TGCAGTGCTGGGGGACTTCCCGATAACTACGAGCAGTACTTC.